This TCR beta chain was identified during a study of blood T cell repertoires in COVID-19. The data were produced by immunoSEQ multiplex PCR, yet TCRdb's version contains in-frame clones alone and is incomplete. The sample shows 140,000 to 150,000 clones, around 90% of them seen only once. Trimming took 0 bases from V and 6 from J; bases not matched to a gene: 10. CDR3 length: 16 amino acids. Germline CDR1 reads SGHNT; CDR2 reads YENEEA. This sequence joins TRBV11-3 and TRBJ2-7; 8 bases agree with TRBD2. Sequencing used peripheral blood. The receptor comes from a woman aged 45-65 years with acute or convalescent COVID-19. The CDR3 sequence is CASSLDGVAGTGEQYF. The CDR3 nucleotides read TGTGCCAGCAGCTTAGATGGGGTAGCGGGAACAGGCGAGCAGTACTTC.